Given below is one T cell receptor (beta chain) in context. Its antigen remains unidentified. These data come from a study of Ad26.COV2.S vaccination and SARS-CoV-2 variants. Study overall: Ad26.COV2.S shots went into the muscle once or twice, 56 days apart. Study conclusions and caveats: Vaccine and placebo groups showed comparable non-spike TCR breadth.

The repertoire was sequenced with immunoSEQ multiplex PCR; TCRdb's copy has only in-frame clones and lacks some. The sample records about 250,000 clones, around 85% being singletons. Treatment indicated: about 20 received Ad26.COV2.S at low or high dose, single or two shots; a few received placebo; per-sample allocation not given. Vaccine and placebo recipients were sampled on day 63 after the first injection. In Boston, an adult donor aged 18-55 years took part. Material: peripheral blood, obtained in a trial of Ad26.COV2.S vaccine versus placebo. This sequence originates from a person aged 18-60 years who received the Ad26.COV2.S COVID-19 vaccine or a placebo.

The CDR3 DNA reads as TGTGCCAGCAGTTTATCCGCCGGGACAGGGATCCACTATGGCTACACCTTC. This gives the protein CASSLSAGTGIHYGYTF. J is TRBJ1-2 and V is TRBV27, with 9 bases identical to TRBD1. The CDR3 extends over 17 amino acids. From germline, CDR1 is MNHEY and CDR2 SMNVEV (reference sequence). V lost 0 bases to trimming and J lost 3 bases; unmatched junction nucleotides: 8.